This T cell receptor beta chain was recorded in a study of shared clonotypes between healthy human individuals. Study-wide context: Every donor yielded three CD4 naive, three CD4 memory, two CD8 naive and one CD8 memory plate.

As for this clone: Its antigen remains unidentified.

The assay used deep level. Data came from immunoSEQ multiplex PCR; TCRdb stores just in-frame clones and leaves some out. The data show more than 2 million clones, 95% seen once. Points from the study as a whole: Among the subsets, naive ones generally showed larger estimated richness than memory ones.

This CDR3 is 16 amino acids long. The germline gives CDR1 SGHAT, CDR2 FQNNGV. V trimming: 5 bases; J trimming: 4 bases; junction bases outside the gene matches: 13. The sequence came from a man aged 18 to 29 in good health. The material sequenced was naive CD4+ T cells sorted from blood. Subset here: CD45RA+ positively selected. V usage is TRBV11-2 and J usage is TRBJ1-2; 7 nucleotides match TRBD1. The CDR3 DNA reads TGTGCCAGCAGCAGCCGACAGGGCCCCCTTATCTATGGCTACACCTTC. Its protein is CASSSRQGPLIYGYTF.